This TCR beta chain stems from a study of T cells after posttransplantation cyclophosphamide. Trimming cost V 5 bases and J 4 bases; bases outside gene matches: 6. Germline CDR1 reads SGHTA; CDR2 reads FQGTGA. The CDR3 loop spans 14 amino acids. Assay used: immunoSEQ multiplex PCR; TCRdb lists only in-frame clones, some missing. Of 12,000 to 15,000 clones listed, 76% are singletons. Study findings and constraints: Later post-transplant blood repertoires were often dominated by donor CD8+ memory clones. TRB overlap between skin or GI tissue T cells and blood was limited.

Comments on this clone: Its antigen is unknown.

The sequence was collected from a man aged 50 or older. The sequenced sample consisted of memory CD4+ T cells sorted from PBMCs. The chain carries TRBV7-3 and TRBJ2-3, with 7 bases fitting TRBD2. CDR3: CASSGGRVADTQYF. The CDR3 bases are TGTGCCAGCAGCGGGGGGAGGGTGGCAGATACGCAGTATTTT.